What follows are 13 T cell receptor beta chains derived from one specimen sequenced in a study of cytomegalovirus exposure and HLA in healthy donors. The PCR ran on 60 Vbeta and 13 Jbeta primers. Only in-frame clones appear in the TCRdb table, and some are missing; sequencing was by immunoSEQ multiplex PCR. The sample consists of about 120,000 clones, roughly 78% of them appearing once. Specimen: PBMCs. The receptors here all came from a woman aged 25 to 39 in good health and CMV-seropositive.

The chain couples TRBV28 to TRBJ1-5; 8 bases line up with TRBD1. Germline assignment: CDR1 MDHEN and CDR2 SYDVKM. The CDR3 contains 14 residues. J was trimmed by 6 bases and V by 5 bases; bases with no gene match: 6. CDR3 DNA sequence: TGTGCCAGCAGTATGACAGGGGCCGGTCAGCCCCAGCATTTT. Translated, it gives CASSMTGAGQPQHF.

The rearrangement joins TRBV5-8 to TRBJ1-1; 9 bases line up with TRBD1. The CDR3 contains 13 residues. CDR1 is SGHTS and CDR2 is YDEGEE in the germline V gene. V shed 6 bases, J shed 3 bases, and the junction held 3 bases outside the gene matches. CDR3 sequence: CASNRGLDTEAFF. The CDR3 DNA follows: TGTGCCAGCAACAGGGGGCTCGACACTGAAGCTTTCTTT.

The genes are TRBV29-1 and TRBJ2-3, with TRBD2 identical over 14 bases. Germline V gene sequence: CDR1 SQVTM, CDR2 ANQGSEA. The V segment lost 7 bases and the J segment 3 bases; nucleotides outside the gene matches: 3. The CDR3 sequence is 14 residues long. In DNA, the CDR3 is TGCAGCGCCGGGACTAGCGGGGGTACAGATACGCAGTATTTT. It codes for CSAGTSGGTDTQYF.

The chain carries TRBV10-3 and TRBJ2-2, with TRBD1 identical over 8 bases. The V gene end was trimmed by 10 bases and the J gene end by 3 bases; junction bases not matched to a gene: 19. Germline V gene data show CDR1 as ENHRY and CDR2 as SYGVKD. CDR3 size: 18 residues. In DNA form, the CDR3 reads TGTGCCACCCCAGCGAAAGCGGACAGGGCCGTTGACACCGGGGAGCTGTTTTTT. It is translated as CATPAKADRAVDTGELFF.

The rearrangement joins TRBV2 to TRBJ1-2; maybe TRBD1 (5 bases). The CDR3 runs 13 residues. Germline-derived CDR1 and CDR2 are SNHLY and FYNNEI. V gave up 3 bases and J gave up 5 bases, with 10 bases separating them. CDR3 DNA sequence: TGTGCCAGCAGTGACTTAGGGGTTTATGGCTACACCTTC. This translates into CASSDLGVYGYTF.

This clone showed up just once. The chain uses TRBV19 and TRBJ1-1; 7 nucleotides line up with TRBD1. This CDR3 is 15 amino acids long. V gave up 10 bases and J gave up 2 bases; unmatched junction bases: 13. Germline V CDR1 and CDR2: LNHDA, SQIVND (reference sequence). Written as DNA, the CDR3 is TGTGCCACCAAGCCCACAGGGGTTGGAAACACTGAAGCTTTCTTT. Encoded protein: CATKPTGVGNTEAFF.

J is TRBJ2-3 and V is TRBV2; 8 bases line up with TRBD2. Germline CDR1 and CDR2: SNHLY and FYNNEI. With 6 bases clipped from V and 4 bases from J, the junction kept 6 bases outside the gene matches. The CDR3 consists of 14 residues. In DNA, the CDR3 is TGTGCCAGCAGACGGCGGGGGGATGCAGATACGCAGTATTTT. Translation: CASRRRGDADTQYF.

The V call is TRBV7-9, the J call TRBJ2-7; D perhaps matches TRBD1 (6 bases). The CDR3 is 14 amino acids. CDR1 is SEHNR and CDR2 is FQNEAQ in the germline V gene (reference sequence). V was trimmed by 1 base and J by 6 bases, leaving 13 bases between them. CDR3 sequence reads: CASSLVGQGSEQYF. The CDR3 DNA reads as TGTGCCAGCAGCTTAGTTGGGCAGGGGAGCGAGCAGTACTTC. Supplemented by reference TRBV7-9 and TRBJ2-7, the full variable domain reads DTGVSQNPRHKITKRGQNVTFRCDPISEHNRLYWYRQTLGQGPEFLTYFQNEAQLEKSRLLSDRFSAERPKGSFSTLEIQRTEQGDSAMYLCASSLVGQGSEQYFGPGTRLTVT.

The genes are TRBV23-1 and TRBJ2-2, with 8 bases lining up with TRBD2. TRBV23-1 is sorted into the ORF group, with uncertain function. Losses at the gene ends were 6 bases for V and 5 bases for J; bases not matched to a gene: 14. This CDR3 spans 17 amino acids. The CDR3 here is CASSFGGAIQWTGELFF. DNA for the CDR3: TGCGCCAGCAGCTTCGGGGGGGCCATCCAATGGACCGGGGAGCTGTTTTTT.

J is TRBJ2-2 and V is TRBV4-2, with 10 bases identical to TRBD2. V lost 3 bases, J lost 5 bases, and 6 bases stayed unmatched. There are 16 residues in the CDR3. Germline CDR1 LGHNA, CDR2 YNFKEQ. The CDR3 bases are TGTGCCAGCAGCCATCAAAGCGGGGGGGAGACCGGGGAGCTGTTTTTT. Its translation is CASSHQSGGETGELFF.

This chain links TRBV4-1 with TRBJ1-4, with TRBD1 as a possible D gene (6 bases). V was trimmed by 2 bases and J by 1 base, leaving 8 bases between them. This CDR3 contains 15 residues. Germline values: CDR1 MGHRA, CDR2 YSYEKL. In DNA, the CDR3 is TGCGCCAGCAGCCAAAAGACAGGAACTAATGAAAAACTGTTTTTT. This sequence encodes CASSQKTGTNEKLFF.

This clone has a handful of counts. The chain is built from TRBV7-2 and TRBJ2-5, with 12 bases lining up with TRBD2. The CDR3 has 17 amino acids. CDR1 and CDR2 (germline): SGHTA, FQGNSA. The J segment lost 2 bases and the V segment lost 1 base, leaving 5 bases of the junction unmatched. The CDR3 region is CASSLEPLAGGQETQYF. Here the CDR3 DNA reads TGTGCCAGCAGCTTAGAACCCCTAGCGGGGGGGCAAGAGACCCAGTACTTC.

This clone was detected a few times. This chain uses TRBV7-9 with TRBJ2-7; unclear D gene. Germline-derived CDR1 and CDR2 are SEHNR and FQNEAQ (reference sequence). CDR3 length: 15 amino acids. DNA for the CDR3: TGTTCTATTTTTTTCAAGCAGAAGGCGGCATACGAGCAGTACTTC. As protein: CSIFFKQKAAYEQYF.